The 31 T cell receptor beta chains given below trace back to one sample, sequenced in a study of immune characterization of retroperitoneal liposarcoma. TCRdb analysed the PCR reads with MiXCR anew, one entry per CDR3 protein. The sample carries about 3,000 distinct CDR3 sequences, around 40% recorded once. Sequenced input: tumor tissue. The receptor set was obtained from a male donor with retroperitoneal liposarcoma.

CDR3 amino acids: CASRGLGGGTQYF. For the CDR3, the DNA is TGTGCCAGCAGAGGGTTGGGCGGAGGGACCCAGTACTTC. The chain links TRBV11-1 to TRBJ2-1; maybe TRBD2 (5 bases). The J call is uncertain, as TRBJ2-5 better fits the DNA end. CDR3 length: 13 residues. Germline assignment: CDR1 SGHAT and CDR2 FQDESV (reference sequence).

The chain couples TRBV11-3 to TRBJ2-1; 12 bases match TRBD2. The CDR3 loop spans 15 amino acids. V gave up 6 bases and J gave up 13 bases; unmatched junction bases: 13. Germline V lookup: CDR1 SGHNT, CDR2 YENEEA. In DNA, the CDR3 is TGTGCCAGCAGTCCAGGACTAGCGGGACAGGAGACCCAGTTCTTC. It is translated as CASSPGLAGQETQFF.

In its sample, this clonotype was seen a few times. One end of the junction fails to match germline, which may point to a read error. This chain joins TRBV5-3 and TRBJ2-1; D may be TRBD2 (6 bases). The J call may not be correct, given that the DNA end is closer to TRBJ2-7. Being an ORF, TRBV5-3 has a function that is uncertain. The length of the CDR3 is 15 residues. In nucleotides, the CDR3 is TGTGCCAGCAGCTTGTATGGCGGGGCCAACTACGAGCAGTACTTC. Its protein product is CASSLYGGANYEQYF.

This clonotype was detected only once. The chain couples TRBV6-1 to TRBJ2-1, with a possible D match to TRBD1 (6 bases). The J call may be wrong; the DNA end is better matched by TRBJ2-7. Germline V CDR1 and CDR2: MNHNS, SASEGT. The CDR3 consists of 15 residues. The CDR3 region has the DNA TGTGCCAGCAGTGAAGCTCAGGACAGCGGCCACGAGCAGTACTTC. Its protein is CASSEAQDSGHEQYF.

This clonotype is medium-sized. At one end, the junction sequence differs from germline, possibly due to a read error. This chain uses TRBV6-1 with TRBJ2-5; D unclear. Germline V gene lookup returns CDR1 MNHNS and CDR2 SASEGT. The CDR3 has 13 amino acids. In DNA, the CDR3 is TGTGCCAGCAGCTCCCGACCCCAAGGGACCCAGTACTTC. Amino acid sequence: CASSSRPQGTQYF.

The chain has TRBV7-2 and TRBJ2-1; no definite D call. The germline CDR1 and CDR2 sequences are SGHTA and FQGNSA. Deletions cut 7 bases from V and 13 bases from J, with 23 bases between. The CDR3 has 14 amino acids. The CDR3, as DNA: TGTGCCAGCAACCTGCTCAGCTCCCAAGAGACCCAGTTCTTC. The encoded protein is CASNLLSSQETQFF.

This clonotype was recorded once. An end of the junction does not agree with germline; a read error may underlie this. The chain recombines TRBV6-5 with TRBJ2-3; TRBD1 aligns across 8 bases. Germline CDR1 reads MNHEY; CDR2 reads SVGAGI. This CDR3 has 12 residues. CDR3 residues: CASSYSQGALRF. CDR3 DNA: TGTGCCAGCAGTTACTCTCAGGGGGCGCTGAGATTT.

In its sample, this clonotype was seen a few times. This chain connects TRBV23-1 to TRBJ2-7; 8 bases match TRBD1. TRBV23-1 is an ORF, and what it does is uncertain. V dropped 2 bases and J dropped 4; count of bases not matched to a gene: 10. The CDR3 consists of 16 residues. Written as DNA, the CDR3 is TGCGCCAGCAGTCAAACCGCCGGCAGGGGGCAGTACGAGCAGTACTTC. This encodes CASSQTAGRGQYEQYF.

This clonotype is medium-sized (0.01 to 0.1%) within its sample. The chain is built from TRBV7-2 and TRBJ2-1; D is unresolved. Germline V gene lookup returns CDR1 SGHTA and CDR2 FQGNSA. V gave up 2 bases and J gave up 0 bases, with 17 bases separating them. CDR3 length equals 18 residues. CDR3 residues: CASSLIKQFPVSYNEQFF. Here the CDR3 DNA reads TGTGCCAGCAGCTTAATCAAACAGTTTCCAGTCTCCTACAATGAGCAGTTCTTC. The full variable domain, its missing parts supplied by reference TRBV7-2 and TRBJ2-1, is GAGVSQSPSNKVTEKGKDVELRCDPISGHTALYWYRQSLGQGLEFLIYFQGNSAPDKSGLPSDRFSAERTGGSVSTLTIQRTQQEDSAVYLCASSLIKQFPVSYNEQFFGPGTRLTVL.

This clonotype is deemed large. This rearrangement joins TRBV7-8 to TRBJ2-5; D call uncertain. Per the germline V gene, CDR1 is SGHVS and CDR2 is FQNEAQ. Trimming cost V 5 bases and J 11 bases, with 18 bases left between them. This CDR3 is 13 amino acids long. The CDR3 sequence is CASSPPEWNEQYF. CDR3 nucleotides: TGTGCCAGCAGCCCGCCAGAGTGGAATGAGCAGTACTTC.

This clonotype showed up just a few times. The chain combines TRBV6-1 with TRBJ2-6; D is unresolved. Germline V CDR1 and CDR2: MNHNS, SASEGT. V was shortened by 8 bases and J by 0 bases, with 5 bases between the two germline ends. This CDR3 is 13 amino acids long. The CDR3, as DNA: TGTGCCAGCGTAAGCTCTGGGGCCAACGTCCTGACTTTC. Translating gives CASVSSGANVLTF.

This clonotype was observed a handful of times. This chain connects TRBV6-6 to TRBJ2-1; perhaps D is TRBD1 or TRBD2 (5 bases each). The J call may be wrong; the DNA end is better matched by TRBJ2-7. Per the germline V gene, CDR1 is MNHNY and CDR2 is SVGAGI (reference sequence). This CDR3 has 15 residues. CDR3 bases: TGTGCCAGCAGTTACAGGGGACCAAGCCCGTACGAGCAGTACTTC. This translates into CASSYRGPSPYEQYF.

This chain links TRBV10-1 with TRBJ2-1, with TRBD2 identical over 8 bases. The CDR3 covers 24 residues. The junction had 30 bases not matched to a gene; V was cut back by 0 bases and J by 5 bases. CDR1 and CDR2 from the germline V gene are WNHNN and SYGVQD (reference sequence). CDR3 coding DNA: TGCGCCAGCAGTGAGTCGATTCCCCCCAGCGGGAGCATGGTCACTCAGGGCGGGCACAATGAGCAGTTCTTC. Translating gives CASSESIPPSGSMVTQGGHNEQFF.

A few counts support this clonotype. The rearrangement joins TRBV7-2 to TRBJ2-5, with unresolved D. CDR3 size: 12 residues. V lost 1 base to trimming and J lost 11 bases, with 11 bases between them. From germline, CDR1 is SGHTA and CDR2 FQGNSA. The CDR3 DNA follows: TGTGCCAGCAGCTTAGGGAACAATGAGCAGTACTTC. Its translation is CASSLGNNEQYF.

This chain connects TRBV4-2 to TRBJ2-6; D unclear. Germline V gene data show CDR1 as LGHNA and CDR2 as YNFKEQ. V was trimmed by 3 bases and J by 2 bases, leaving 2 bases between them. The CDR3 is 13 amino acids. CDR3 nucleotides: TGTGCCAGCAGCCATGCTGGGGCCAACGTCCTGACTTTC. This sequence encodes CASSHAGANVLTF.

This clonotype has only one observation. The chain employs TRBV6-6 and TRBJ2-2; 7 bases are shared with TRBD1. The CDR3 sequence is 15 residues long. V shed 5 bases and J 4 bases; nucleotides not matched to a gene: 7. Per germline, CDR1 MNHNY and CDR2 SVGAGI (reference sequence). CDR3 region: CASSPGTDSTGELFF. The CDR3 DNA is TGTGCCAGCAGTCCCGGGACAGACAGCACCGGGGAGCTGTTTTTT.

This clonotype was found a few times. The V call is TRBV11-3, the J call TRBJ2-1; 7 bases map to TRBD1. J was trimmed by 7 bases and V by 0 bases; bases with no gene match: 6. This CDR3 has 15 residues. In germline, CDR1 is SGHNT, CDR2 YENEEA. CDR3 sequence: CASSLERGRLNEQFF. CDR3 DNA sequence: TGTGCCAGCAGCTTAGAAAGGGGGCGCCTGAATGAGCAGTTCTTC.

The CDR3 coding sequence is TGTGCCAGCAGCCCTGACAGTAGCAATCAGCCCCAGCATTTT. Encoded protein: CASSPDSSNQPQHF. This rearrangement joins TRBV12-3 or TRBV12-4 to TRBJ1-5; D is perhaps TRBD1 (5 bases). The CDR3 extends over 14 amino acids. V lost 6 bases and J lost 0, with 9 bases in between.

This clonotype turned up a few times. The CDR3 here is CASSLISEASYNEQFF. CDR3 bases: TGTGCCAGCAGCCTGATTAGTGAGGCCTCCTACAATGAGCAGTTCTTC. The V and J genes are TRBV7-6 and TRBJ2-1, with D uncertain. The V end was cut by 5 bases, the J end by 0 bases, with 14 bases between. From germline, CDR1 is SGHVS and CDR2 FNYEAQ. The CDR3 contains 16 residues.

This chain links TRBV6-8 with TRBJ2-1; TRBD2 agrees at 8 bases. The length of the CDR3 is 14 residues. V lost 6 bases to trimming and J lost 6 bases; unmatched junction nucleotides: 7. The germline CDR1 and CDR2 sequences are MNHGY and SAAAGT. This chain's CDR3 is CASRKAGEGNEQFF. Here the CDR3 DNA reads TGTGCCAGCAGAAAAGCGGGAGAGGGCAATGAGCAGTTCTTC.

This sequence joins TRBV6-1 and TRBJ1-6, with D perhaps TRBD1 (6 bases). V was clipped by 2 bases and J by 8 bases, with 10 bases between them. There are 14 residues in the CDR3. Germline V gene lookup returns CDR1 MNHNS and CDR2 SASEGT. CDR3 coding DNA: TGTGCCAGCAGTGAAACTTGGACAGATTCACCCCTCCACTTT. It specifies CASSETWTDSPLHF.

The genes are TRBV6-1 and TRBJ2-3, with D tentatively TRBD1 (5 bases). Germline-derived CDR1 and CDR2 are MNHNS and SASEGT. The CDR3 sequence is 14 residues long. Trimming stripped 3 bases from V and 5 bases from J, with 12 bases between. In DNA, the CDR3 is TGTGCCAGCAGTGATGGGGCGTCTGGAGATACGCAGTATTTT. Its protein is CASSDGASGDTQYF.

In this sample, this clonotype turned up once. The V call is TRBV7-2, the J call TRBJ2-1; D is unresolved. Per the germline V gene, CDR1 is SGHTA and CDR2 is FQGNSA. V lost 5 bases and J 2 bases, leaving 13 bases between the germline ends. This CDR3 contains 15 residues. CDR3 nucleotide sequence: TGTGCCAGCAGCCCTTTGTATGGGGCCTACAATGAGCAGTTCTTC. Protein sequence: CASSPLYGAYNEQFF.

This clonotype turned up a few times. V gene TRBV12-3 or TRBV12-4 combines with J gene TRBJ2-1; unclear D gene. The J call is in doubt because the DNA end fits TRBJ2-7 better. The CDR3 is 13 amino acids. CDR3 sequence (DNA): TGTGCCAGCAGTTTAAGTACGTACAATGAGCAGTACTTC. This sequence encodes CASSLSTYNEQYF.

J is TRBJ2-3 and V is TRBV6-1, with TRBD1 matching 7 bases. J lost 3 bases, V lost 6 bases, and 12 bases had no gene match. CDR3 length: 16 residues. Germline V gene data show CDR1 as MNHNS and CDR2 as SASEGT. CDR3 in amino acids: CASRTWDSLMTDTQYF. The CDR3 DNA follows: TGTGCCAGCAGGACATGGGACAGCCTTATGACAGATACGCAGTATTTT.

This chain joins TRBV5-6 and TRBJ2-3; TRBD1 is a possible D gene (6 bases). Trimming shortened V by 4 bases and J by 0 bases, and 9 bases separated the two germline ends. The CDR3 length is 14 residues. The germline gives CDR1 SGHDT, CDR2 YYEEEE. Here the CDR3 DNA reads TGTGCCAGCAGCCGCAGGGGAAGCACAGATACGCAGTATTTT. As protein: CASSRRGSTDTQYF.

The V call is TRBV6-1, the J call TRBJ1-1; 8 nucleotides line up with TRBD1. V trimming: 6 bases; J trimming: 7 bases; junction bases outside the gene matches: 4. Germline V lookup: CDR1 MNHNS, CDR2 SASEGT. There are 12 residues in the CDR3. CDR3 sequence (DNA): TGTGCCAGCAGGGTAACAGGGGGTGAAGCTTTCTTT. This encodes CASRVTGGEAFF.

CDR3 nucleotide sequence: TGTGCCAGCAGTCCTGGGACAGCTTACGAGCAGTACTTC. As protein: CASSPGTAYEQYF. This chain links TRBV6-6 with TRBJ2-1, with 7 positions matching TRBD1. The DNA matches TRBJ2-7 better at its end, which makes the J call doubtful. There are 13 residues in the CDR3. Germline V gene data show CDR1 as MNHNY and CDR2 as SVGAGI (reference sequence).

By sample fraction, this clonotype is large. This chain uses TRBV6-1 with TRBJ2-1; 7 positions agree with TRBD1. The CDR3 is made up of 13 amino acids. The germline gives CDR1 MNHNS, CDR2 SASEGT. The junction had 5 bases not matched to a gene; V was cut back by 5 bases and J by 7 bases. Written as DNA, the CDR3 is TGTGCCAGCAGTTCTGGGACAGAAAATGAGCAGTTCTTC. It specifies CASSSGTENEQFF.

This clonotype was found a few times. J is TRBJ2-1 and V is TRBV5-8; possibly TRBD2 for D (8 bases). Trimming cost V 4 bases and J 8 bases, with 31 bases left between them. Germline-derived CDR1 and CDR2 are SGHTS and YDEGEE. There are 19 residues in the CDR3. CDR3 residues: CASSDDRARPSGSGYEQFF. The CDR3 nucleotides read TGTGCCAGCAGCGATGACAGGGCGCGCCCGAGCGGGAGTGGATATGAGCAGTTCTTC.

The rearrangement joins TRBV6-1 to TRBJ2-1; 9 positions match TRBD2. Matching the DNA end better, TRBJ2-7 makes the J call doubtful. Germline lookup yields CDR1 MNHNS and CDR2 SASEGT. The CDR3 runs 15 residues. CDR3 in DNA: TGTGCCAGCAGTGAAAGCGGGAGGCCCTACAATGAGCAGTACTTC. This sequence encodes CASSESGRPYNEQYF.